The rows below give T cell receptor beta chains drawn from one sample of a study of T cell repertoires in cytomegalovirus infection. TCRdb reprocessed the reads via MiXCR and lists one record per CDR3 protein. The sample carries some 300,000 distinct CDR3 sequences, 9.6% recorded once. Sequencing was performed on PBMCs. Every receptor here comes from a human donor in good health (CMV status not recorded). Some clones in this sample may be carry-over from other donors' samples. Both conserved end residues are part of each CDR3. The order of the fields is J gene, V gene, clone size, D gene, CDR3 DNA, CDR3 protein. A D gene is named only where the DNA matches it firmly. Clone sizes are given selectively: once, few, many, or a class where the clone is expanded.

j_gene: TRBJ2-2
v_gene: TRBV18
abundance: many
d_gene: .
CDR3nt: TGTGCCAGCTCACGTCGCCCTGCGAACACCGGGGAGCTGTTTTTT
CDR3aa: CASSRRPANTGELFF

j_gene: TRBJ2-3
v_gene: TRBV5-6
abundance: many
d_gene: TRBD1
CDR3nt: TGTGCCAGCAGCTTGCCCCCGGGACAGGGCCCGAGCACAGATACGCAGTATTTT
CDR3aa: CASSLPPGQGPSTDTQYF

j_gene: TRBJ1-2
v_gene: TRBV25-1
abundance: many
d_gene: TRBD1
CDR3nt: TGTGCCAGCAGTGAGCCTACCGGGACAGGGTATGGCTACACCTTC
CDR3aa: CASSEPTGTGYGYTF

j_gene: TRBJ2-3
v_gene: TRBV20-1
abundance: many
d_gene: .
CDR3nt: TGCAGTGCTACCACCAGGGAGGCTAGCACAGATACGCAGTATTTT
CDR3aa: CSATTREASTDTQYF

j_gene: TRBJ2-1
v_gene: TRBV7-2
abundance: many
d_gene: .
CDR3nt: TGTGCCAGCAGCCTTCAGACTAGATCCGGGAATGAGCAGTTCTTC
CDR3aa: CASSLQTRSGNEQFF

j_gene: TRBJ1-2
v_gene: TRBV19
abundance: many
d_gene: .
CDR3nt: TGTGCCAGTAGTATGGACGCGAACTATGGCTACACCTTC
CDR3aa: CASSMDANYGYTF

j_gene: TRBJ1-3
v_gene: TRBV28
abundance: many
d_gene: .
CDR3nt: TGTGCCAGCAGTTTTGGGGGAGAATTCCGAAACACCATATATTTT
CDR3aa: CASSFGGEFRNTIYF

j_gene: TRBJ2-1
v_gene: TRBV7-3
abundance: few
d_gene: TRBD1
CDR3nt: TGTGCCAGCAGCTTAGACAGGGGGCTCAATGAGCAGTTCTTC
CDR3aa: CASSLDRGLNEQFF

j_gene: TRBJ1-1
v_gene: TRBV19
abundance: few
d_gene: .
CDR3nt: TGTGCCAGTAGTACCTCCAGGAACACTGAAGCTTTCTTT
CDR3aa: CASSTSRNTEAFF

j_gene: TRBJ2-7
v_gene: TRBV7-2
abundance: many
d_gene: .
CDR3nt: TGTGCCAGCAGCTTCCTCTCCTACGAGCAGTACTTC
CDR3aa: CASSFLSYEQYF

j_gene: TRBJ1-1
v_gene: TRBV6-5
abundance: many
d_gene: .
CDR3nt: TGTGCCAGCAGTTACCGGCTGGTGGACACTGAAGCTTTCTTT
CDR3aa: CASSYRLVDTEAFF

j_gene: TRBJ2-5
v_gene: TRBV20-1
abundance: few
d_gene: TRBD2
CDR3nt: TGCAGTGCTAGTGCGGGGGGGCGGAAGACCCAGTACTTC
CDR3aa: CSASAGGRKTQYF

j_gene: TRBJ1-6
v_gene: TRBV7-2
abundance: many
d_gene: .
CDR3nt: TGTGCCAGCAGCTCCGGACAGATGAATAATTCACCCCTCCACTTT
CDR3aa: CASSSGQMNNSPLHF

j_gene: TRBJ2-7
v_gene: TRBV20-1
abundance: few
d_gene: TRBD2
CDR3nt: TGCAGTGCTAGAGATCCGCTAGCGGGGGGATACGAGCAGTACTTC
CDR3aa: CSARDPLAGGYEQYF

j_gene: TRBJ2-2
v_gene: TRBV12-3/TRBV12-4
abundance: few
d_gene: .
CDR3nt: TGTGCCAGCAGTTTCTTGTGGGGGACCGGGGAGCTGTTTTTT
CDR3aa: CASSFLWGTGELFF

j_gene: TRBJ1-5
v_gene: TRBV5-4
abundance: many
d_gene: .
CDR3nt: TGTGCCAGCAGCCCGGACCCTAGCAATCAGCCCCAGCATTTT
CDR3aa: CASSPDPSNQPQHF

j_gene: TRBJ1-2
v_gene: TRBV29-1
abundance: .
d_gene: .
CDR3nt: TGCAGCGTTGCCGGGGCGGATAACTATGGCTACACCTTC
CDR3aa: CSVAGADNYGYTF

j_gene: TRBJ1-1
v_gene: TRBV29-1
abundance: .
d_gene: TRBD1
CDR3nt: TGCAGCGTTGGGGGACAGGGAAACACTGAAGCTTTCTTT
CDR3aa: CSVGGQGNTEAFF

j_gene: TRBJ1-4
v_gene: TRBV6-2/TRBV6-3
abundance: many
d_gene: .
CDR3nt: TGTGCCAGCAGTTACGCCGCAACTAATGAAAAACTGTTTTTT
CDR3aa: CASSYAATNEKLFF

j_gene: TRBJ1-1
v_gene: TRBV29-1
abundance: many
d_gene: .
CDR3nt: TGCAGCGTTGCCGGGACACAGAACACTGAAGCTTTCTTT
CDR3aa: CSVAGTQNTEAFF

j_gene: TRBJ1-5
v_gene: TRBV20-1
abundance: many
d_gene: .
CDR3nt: TGCAGTGCCCGACGGAGGGTTGGAAATCAGCCCCAGCATTTT
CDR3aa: CSARRRVGNQPQHF

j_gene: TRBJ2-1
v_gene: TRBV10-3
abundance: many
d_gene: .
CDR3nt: TGTGCCATCATGAGGGGGACGGGGGTATCCTACAATGAGCAGTTCTTC
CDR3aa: CAIMRGTGVSYNEQFF

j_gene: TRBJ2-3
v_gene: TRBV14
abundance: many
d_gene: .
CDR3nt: TGTGCCAGCAGCCAAGATCCGTGGGAACCCACAGATACGCAGTATTTT
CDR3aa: CASSQDPWEPTDTQYF

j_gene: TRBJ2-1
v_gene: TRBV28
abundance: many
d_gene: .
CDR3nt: TGTGCCAGCAGTTTATTGTTTGCGGGGACCTACAATGAGCAGTTCTTC
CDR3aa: CASSLLFAGTYNEQFF

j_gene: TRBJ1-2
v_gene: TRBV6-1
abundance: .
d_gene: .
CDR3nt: TGTGCCAGCAGTGAGACACTTAACTATGGCTACACCTTC
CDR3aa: CASSETLNYGYTF

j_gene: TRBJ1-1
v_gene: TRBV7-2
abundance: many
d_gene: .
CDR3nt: TGTGCCAGCAGCTACATGTCTACAGGGAGTGAAGCTTTCTTT
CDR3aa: CASSYMSTGSEAFF

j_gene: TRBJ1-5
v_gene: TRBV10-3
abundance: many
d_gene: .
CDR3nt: TGTGCCATCAGTGTTGGAACAGGGAGCCAGCCCCAGCATTTT
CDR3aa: CAISVGTGSQPQHF

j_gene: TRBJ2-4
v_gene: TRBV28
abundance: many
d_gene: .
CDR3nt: TGTGCCAGCAGTGACCGGGAGCTCCTAACGGCCAAAAACATTCAGTACTTC
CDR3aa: CASSDRELLTAKNIQYF

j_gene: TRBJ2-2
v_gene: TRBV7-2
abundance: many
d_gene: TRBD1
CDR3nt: TGTGCCAGCAGCTACAGGGGAAAGGGGGAGCTGTTTTTT
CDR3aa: CASSYRGKGELFF

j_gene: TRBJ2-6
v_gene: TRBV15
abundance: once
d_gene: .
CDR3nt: TGTGCCACCAGCAGCCCGGGTAATGGGGCCAACGTCCTGACTTTC
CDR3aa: CATSSPGNGANVLTF

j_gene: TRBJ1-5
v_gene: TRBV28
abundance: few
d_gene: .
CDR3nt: TGTGCCAGCAGTTTATGGGCCCATCAGCCCCAGCATTTT
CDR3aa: CASSLWAHQPQHF

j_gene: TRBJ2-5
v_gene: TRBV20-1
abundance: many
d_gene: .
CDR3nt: TGCAGTGCTAGGGATAGACTCAAGAGCCAAGAGACCCAGTACTTC
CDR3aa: CSARDRLKSQETQYF

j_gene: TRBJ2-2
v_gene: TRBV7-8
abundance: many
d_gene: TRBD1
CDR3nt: TGTGCCAGCAGCTTACCGACAGGGGGCGTCACCGGGGAGCTGTTTTTT
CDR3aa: CASSLPTGGVTGELFF

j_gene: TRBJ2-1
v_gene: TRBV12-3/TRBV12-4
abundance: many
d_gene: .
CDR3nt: TGTGCCAGCAGTTGGGGGACAGAGCAGTTCTTC
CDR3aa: CASSWGTEQFF

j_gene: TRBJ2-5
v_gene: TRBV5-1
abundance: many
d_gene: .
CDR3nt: TGCGCCAGCCGCCCGACGGGTCTGGCGACCCAGTACTTC
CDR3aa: CASRPTGLATQYF

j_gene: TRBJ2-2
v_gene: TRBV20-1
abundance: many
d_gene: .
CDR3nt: TGCAGTGCTAGAGCACGAGCGTCCACCGGGGAGCTGTTTTTT
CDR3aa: CSARARASTGELFF

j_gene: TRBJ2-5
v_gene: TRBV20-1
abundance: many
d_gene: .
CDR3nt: TGCAGTGCCGAATTGGAGACCCAGTACTTC
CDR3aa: CSAELETQYF

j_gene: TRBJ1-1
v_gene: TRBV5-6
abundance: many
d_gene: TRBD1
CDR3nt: TGTGCCAGCAGCTTGGCAGCAGGGGGCGTCTCTGAAGCTTTCTTT
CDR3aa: CASSLAAGGVSEAFF